This T cell receptor (beta chain) stems from a study of blood T cell repertoires in COVID-19. About the research overall: There were acute and convalescent COVID-19 samples, and they came from the United States, Italy and Spain. Nucleic acid was either cDNA or gDNA, and it came from T cells, B-cell-depleted T cells, or PBMCs.

Original processing methods: Reference gene primer amplification in the assay estimated nucleated cell counts. This table comes from immunoSEQ multiplex PCR, and its TCRdb copy is limited to in-frame clones, with some not included. V, J and clone size are taken as reported in that table, and D and trimming were inferred from the DNA itself. The sample has about 68,000 clones; approximately 80% are singletons. CDR1 KGHSH and CDR2 LQKENI come from the germline V gene. V gave up 5 bases and J gave up 3 bases; unmatched junction bases: 9. The CDR3 consists of 15 residues. V usage is TRBV18 and J usage is TRBJ1-1; 7 bases map to TRBD1. The TCR comes from a human donor in a cohort sampled during active COVID-19. The sequenced sample was peripheral blood. CDR3 sequence: CASSAKQGLDTEAFF. The CDR3 DNA is TGTGCCAGCTCAGCCAAACAGGGGCTGGACACTGAAGCTTTCTTT.